The source of this TCR beta chain is a study of blood T cell repertoires in COVID-19. TCRdb's copy holds only in-frame clones and misses some; the assay was immunoSEQ multiplex PCR. This repertoire shows around 300,000 clones, 85% to 90% found once; its top ten account for under 3%. The CDR3 length is 16 residues. The germline V gene encodes CDR1 SGHTS and CDR2 YDEGEE. V lost 3 bases and J 0 bases, leaving 12 bases between the germline ends. Sequenced: peripheral blood. The receptor was isolated from a woman in her twenties or thirties with COVID-19, enrolled during active disease. The chain couples TRBV5-8 to TRBJ2-2; D possibly corresponds to TRBD2 (6 bases). The CDR3 nucleotides read TGTGCCAGCAGCTCCGGGACTTACGCGAACACCGGGGAGCTGTTTTTT. As protein: CASSSGTYANTGELFF.